Given below is one T cell receptor (beta chain) in context. Its antigen is undetermined. The sample belongs to a study of T-cell memory formation after mild COVID-19. Study details: TCR clustering was largely donor specific. Findings and caveats of the study: Still unconfirmed is whether the second-wave clones peaking on day 37 recognized SARS-CoV-2. CD4+ contracting clones were mainly CM and EM; CD8+ ones, EMRA. Some SARS-CoV-2-responding clones were already detected in memory before infection.

V shed 8 bases and J shed 10 bases, with 17 bases lying between them. Germline CDR1 is SEHNR and CDR2 is FQNEAQ (reference sequence). This CDR3 has 13 amino acids. TCRdb called the 5' RACE reads again in MiXCR, with one record for every CDR3 protein. In the table there are 360,000 or so distinct CDR3 sequences, around 27% of which are singletons. This chain connects TRBV7-9 to TRBJ2-2; D unresolved. Sample: PBMCs or a T cell subset sorted from them (not recorded which). The receptor comes from an adult woman who had mild COVID-19 (a few samples of this study predate the infection). Cell type and time point are not known. The CDR3 coding sequence is TGTGCCAGCCCCCAGGAGCGCCCGGTGGAGCTGTTTTTT. This translates into CASPQERPVELFF.